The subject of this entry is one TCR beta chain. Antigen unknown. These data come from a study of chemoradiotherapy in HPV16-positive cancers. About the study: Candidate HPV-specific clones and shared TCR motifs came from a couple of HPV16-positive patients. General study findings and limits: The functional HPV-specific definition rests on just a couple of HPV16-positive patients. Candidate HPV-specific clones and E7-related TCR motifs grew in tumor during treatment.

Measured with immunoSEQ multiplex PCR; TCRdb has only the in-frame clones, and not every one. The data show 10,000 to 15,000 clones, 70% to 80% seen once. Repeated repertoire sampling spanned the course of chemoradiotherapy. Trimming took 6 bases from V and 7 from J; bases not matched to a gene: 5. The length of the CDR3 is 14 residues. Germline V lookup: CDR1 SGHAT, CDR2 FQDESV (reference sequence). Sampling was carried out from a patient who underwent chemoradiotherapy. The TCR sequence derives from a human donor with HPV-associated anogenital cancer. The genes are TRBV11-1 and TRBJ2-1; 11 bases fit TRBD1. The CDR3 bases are TGTGCCAGCAGGCCGGGGACAGGGGGGAATGAGCAGTTCTTC. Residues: CASRPGTGGNEQFF. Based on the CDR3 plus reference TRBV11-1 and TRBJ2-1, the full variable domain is EAEVAQSPRYKITEKSQAVAFWCDPISGHATLYWYRQILGQGPELLVQFQDESVVDDSQLPKDRFSAERLKGVDSTLKIQPAELGDSAMYLCASRPGTGGNEQFFGPGTRLTVL.